The rows below give T cell receptor beta chains drawn from one sample of a study of CD8+ T cells in alopecia areata. Only in-frame clones appear in the TCRdb table, and some are missing; sequencing was by immunoSEQ multiplex PCR. The sample has more than 90,000 clones; less than 75% are singletons. Sequencing used CD8+ T cells sorted from blood, obtained at week 24, from a patient treated with tofacitinib. The receptors stem from a human donor with alopecia areata. Both conserved end residues are part of each CDR3. Fields, in order: V gene, D gene, clone size, J gene, CDR3 protein, CDR3 DNA. The D gene is left open where the match is weak. Only some rows state a clone size, as once, few, many or a class for expanded clones.

>TRBV2|-|-|TRBJ2-6
CARENSGANVLTF
TGTGCCAGGGAGAACTCTGGGGCCAACGTCCTGACTTTC
>TRBV4-3|TRBD1|-|TRBJ2-3
CASSQDVSGGWGADTQYF
TGCGCCAGCAGCCAAGATGTTTCAGGGGGCTGGGGGGCAGATACGCAGTATTTT
>TRBV4-2|TRBD1|-|TRBJ1-2
CASSPPDRAGGYTF
TGTGCCAGCAGCCCACCTGACAGGGCTGGTGGCTACACCTTC
>TRBV29-1|-|-|TRBJ2-3
CSVLHKGSTDTQYF
TGCAGCGTTCTCCATAAGGGCAGCACAGATACGCAGTATTTT
>TRBV7-9|TRBD1|-|TRBJ1-1
CASTRTGTMNTEAFF
TGTGCCAGCACCCGGACAGGCACAATGAACACTGAAGCTTTCTTT
>TRBV29-1|-|-|TRBJ1-2
CSVERTDNYGYTF
TGCAGCGTTGAGAGGACAGATAACTATGGCTACACCTTC
>TRBV7-9|-|few|TRBJ2-4
CASARGDLAKNIQYF
TGTGCCAGCGCCAGAGGGGATCTAGCCAAAAACATTCAGTACTTC
>TRBV29-1|TRBD1|-|TRBJ1-6
CSATQGGNSPLHF
TGCAGCGCCACGCAGGGGGGGAATTCACCCCTCCACTTT
>TRBV5-6|-|-|TRBJ1-5
CASSSRPGLGNQPQHF
TGTGCCAGCAGCTCCAGACCAGGGCTAGGGAATCAGCCCCAGCATTTT
>TRBV13|-|few|TRBJ2-1
CASSLTSSGNEQFF
TGTGCCAGCAGCCTCACCTCCTCGGGAAATGAGCAGTTCTTC
>TRBV4-1|-|-|TRBJ1-5
CASSQAQYSNQPQHF
TGCGCCAGCAGCCAAGCCCAGTATAGCAATCAGCCCCAGCATTTT
>TRBV30|TRBD1|-|TRBJ2-7
CAWSVATGTYEQYF
TGTGCCTGGAGTGTTGCGACAGGGACCTACGAGCAGTACTTC
>TRBV6-1|-|few|TRBJ1-1
CARTENTEAFF
TGTGCCAGGACGGAGAACACTGAAGCTTTCTTT
>TRBV27|TRBD2|-|TRBJ2-3
CASRGLGGADTQYF
TGTGCCAGCAGAGGACTAGGAGGGGCAGATACGCAGTATTTT
>TRBV27|TRBD1|-|TRBJ1-1
CASSLGTDVSEAFF
TGTGCCAGCAGTTTAGGGACAGATGTCTCTGAAGCTTTCTTT
>TRBV27|-|-|TRBJ2-7
CASSGTPYEQYF
TGTGCCAGCAGCGGGACACCATACGAGCAGTACTTC
>TRBV27|-|-|TRBJ1-2
CASSLTGWGYTF
TGTGCCAGCAGTTTAACGGGTTGGGGCTACACCTTC
>TRBV27|-|-|TRBJ1-2
CASSEGGYGYTF
TGTGCCAGCAGTGAGGGGGGCTATGGCTACACCTTC
>TRBV10-3|-|-|TRBJ2-5
CAISGIGGTQYF
TGTGCCATCAGCGGGATCGGGGGGACCCAGTACTTC
>TRBV30|-|few|TRBJ1-1
CAWSVVLNTEAFF
TGTGCCTGGAGTGTAGTTCTGAACACTGAAGCTTTCTTT
>TRBV11-2|-|-|TRBJ2-7
CASRPRGSLAYEQYF
TGTGCCAGCAGGCCGCGGGGAAGCTTGGCCTACGAGCAGTACTTC
>TRBV5-1|TRBD2|-|TRBJ2-7
CASSLSLAGGPSSYEQYF
TGCGCCAGCAGCTTGAGTCTAGCGGGGGGCCCGAGCTCCTACGAGCAGTACTTC
>TRBV6-1|TRBD2|-|TRBJ2-3
CASTRGSGGQDTQYF
TGTGCCAGCACCCGGGGTAGCGGGGGGCAGGATACGCAGTATTTT
>TRBV6-1|TRBD1|-|TRBJ2-3
CASSEMTGGADTQYF
TGTGCCAGCAGTGAAATGACAGGGGGCGCAGATACGCAGTATTTT
>TRBV4-1|-|-|TRBJ2-7
CASSQGQISYEQYF
TGCGCCAGCAGCCAAGGACAGATCTCCTACGAGCAGTACTTC
>TRBV5-6|-|-|TRBJ1-6
CASGGFENSPLHF
TGTGCCAGCGGGGGCTTTGAGAATTCACCCCTCCACTTT
>TRBV4-3|-|-|TRBJ1-4
CASSELQGGEKLFF
TGCGCCAGCAGCGAGTTACAGGGTGGGGAAAAACTGTTTTTT
>TRBV4-3|TRBD1|-|TRBJ1-1
CASSQEQGMDTEAFF
TGCGCCAGCAGCCAAGAACAGGGGATGGACACTGAAGCTTTCTTT
>TRBV19|TRBD2|-|TRBJ2-1
CASSIPGTSGEQFF
TGTGCCAGTAGTATTCCCGGGACTAGCGGCGAGCAGTTCTTC
>TRBV4-1|-|-|TRBJ2-1
CASSQDKDLSYNEQFF
TGCGCCAGCAGCCAAGATAAGGACCTCTCCTACAATGAGCAGTTCTTC
>TRBV30|-|-|TRBJ1-4
CAWSAGVGEKLFF
TGTGCCTGGAGTGCGGGGGTCGGAGAAAAACTGTTTTTT
>TRBV7-9|-|few|TRBJ2-1
CASSFGENNEQFF
TGTGCCAGCAGCTTCGGCGAAAACAATGAGCAGTTCTTC
>TRBV7-9|-|few|TRBJ1-1
CASSLVGDTEAFF
TGTGCCAGCAGCTTAGTGGGGGATACTGAAGCTTTCTTT
>TRBV5-4|-|-|TRBJ2-3
CASSFSGSTDTQYF
TGTGCCAGCAGCTTTTCCGGGAGCACAGATACGCAGTATTTT
>TRBV4-1|-|once|TRBJ1-6
CASSQGEGLVPLHF
TGCGCCAGCAGCCAAGGTGAGGGTTTAGTGCCCCTCCACTTT
>TRBV2|-|few|TRBJ1-1
CASSPLGVSNTEAFF
TGTGCCAGCAGTCCCTTGGGGGTGTCGAACACTGAAGCTTTCTTT
>TRBV29-1|-|-|TRBJ2-2
CSVRGRGDTGELFF
TGCAGCGTTAGGGGCAGGGGAGACACCGGGGAGCTGTTTTTT
>TRBV25-1|-|-|TRBJ2-1
CASGYSGTNEQFF
TGTGCCAGCGGGTACTCCGGCACCAATGAGCAGTTCTTC
>TRBV29-1|-|-|TRBJ1-2
CSVVPQANYGYTF
TGCAGCGTTGTTCCACAGGCCAACTATGGCTACACCTTC
>TRBV2|-|-|TRBJ1-6
CASSEASNSMVDSPLHF
TGTGCCAGCAGTGAAGCTAGTAATTCAATGGTGGATTCACCCCTCCACTTT
>TRBV15|TRBD1|few|TRBJ1-6
CATSPGQGTSPLHF
TGTGCCACCAGCCCGGGACAGGGGACCTCACCCCTCCACTTT
>TRBV20-1|-|-|TRBJ2-1
CSASGGLEQFF
TGCAGTGCTAGTGGAGGGCTGGAGCAGTTCTTC
>TRBV7-9|-|-|TRBJ1-5
CASSHSEGGNQPQHF
TGTGCCAGCAGCCATTCGGAGGGTGGCAATCAGCCCCAGCATTTT
>TRBV4-1|TRBD2|-|TRBJ2-1
CASSQVAGGLHNEQFF
TGCGCCAGCAGCCAAGTAGCGGGAGGCCTTCACAATGAGCAGTTCTTC